This TCR beta chain was documented in a study of cytomegalovirus exposure and HLA in healthy donors. PCR employed 60 Vbeta and 13 Jbeta primers. The protocol was immunoSEQ multiplex PCR, while the TCRdb copy is restricted to in-frame clones and leaves out a portion. Reported are about 43,000 clones; the ten largest clones contain about 1.7%. Sequenced material: PBMCs. The receptor was isolated from a woman in her 30s in good health and CMV-seronegative.

The CDR3 reads CASRRRGTSTYEQYF. DNA for the CDR3: TGTGCCAGCAGGCGGCGGGGGACATCGACCTACGAGCAGTACTTC. The chain recombines TRBV2 with TRBJ2-7, with D tentatively TRBD2 (7 bases). From germline, CDR1 is SNHLY and CDR2 FYNNEI. Trimming took off 6 bases at V and 2 bases at J, with 17 bases between the two ends. This CDR3 comprises 15 residues.